The 4 T cell receptor beta chains in this list originate from one sample, sequenced in a study of T cell responses to AZD1222 COVID-19 vaccine. Only in-frame clones appear in the TCRdb table, and some are missing; sequencing was by immunoSEQ multiplex PCR. The sample includes 140,000 to 150,000 clones, about 90% of them seen just once. Specimen: peripheral blood, collected 28 days after the second dose of the MenACWY control vaccine. These receptors were collected from an adult who received the MenACWY meningococcal vaccine as a control.

The chain carries TRBV20-1 and TRBJ2-7; perhaps TRBD1 as D (5 bases). This CDR3 spans 11 amino acids. Trimming cost V 5 bases and J 1 base, with 6 bases left between them. CDR1 is DFQATT, CDR2 SNEGSKA, per germline (reference sequence). The CDR3 nucleotides read TGCAGTGCTTACAGGTCCTACGAGCAGTACTTC. It is translated as CSAYRSYEQYF.

The chain combines TRBV15 with TRBJ1-2, with 7 bases lining up with TRBD1. This CDR3 comprises 17 residues. The trim removed 5 bases at V and 3 bases at J, leaving 15 bases unmatched. CDR1 LNHNV and CDR2 YYDKDF come from the germline V gene (reference sequence). CDR3 loop: CATSGFPGFGQDYGYTF. The DNA of the CDR3 is TGTGCCACCAGCGGATTCCCGGGATTCGGACAGGACTATGGCTACACCTTC.

The rearrangement joins TRBV7-9 to TRBJ2-5; D is possibly TRBD1 or TRBD2 (5 bases each). The CDR3 spans 15 residues. CDR1 and CDR2 from the germline V gene are SEHNR and FQNEAQ (reference sequence). Trimming removed 5 bases at V and 5 bases at J, with 18 bases between. The CDR3 spells CASSPRAGARETQYF. CDR3 nucleotides: TGTGCCAGCAGCCCCCGAGCCGGGGCCCGGGAGACCCAGTACTTC.

This clone showed up just once. An end of the junction does not agree with germline; a read error may underlie this. DNA for the CDR3: TGTGCCAGCAGTTTAGGGCCAGGGAGCTCCTATAATTCACCCCTCCACTTT. Its translation: CASSLGPGSSYNSPLHF. V and J are TRBV7-2 and TRBJ1-6, with D possibly being TRBD1 (5 bases). This CDR3 is built from 17 residues. Per the germline V gene, CDR1 is SGHTA and CDR2 is FQGNSA.